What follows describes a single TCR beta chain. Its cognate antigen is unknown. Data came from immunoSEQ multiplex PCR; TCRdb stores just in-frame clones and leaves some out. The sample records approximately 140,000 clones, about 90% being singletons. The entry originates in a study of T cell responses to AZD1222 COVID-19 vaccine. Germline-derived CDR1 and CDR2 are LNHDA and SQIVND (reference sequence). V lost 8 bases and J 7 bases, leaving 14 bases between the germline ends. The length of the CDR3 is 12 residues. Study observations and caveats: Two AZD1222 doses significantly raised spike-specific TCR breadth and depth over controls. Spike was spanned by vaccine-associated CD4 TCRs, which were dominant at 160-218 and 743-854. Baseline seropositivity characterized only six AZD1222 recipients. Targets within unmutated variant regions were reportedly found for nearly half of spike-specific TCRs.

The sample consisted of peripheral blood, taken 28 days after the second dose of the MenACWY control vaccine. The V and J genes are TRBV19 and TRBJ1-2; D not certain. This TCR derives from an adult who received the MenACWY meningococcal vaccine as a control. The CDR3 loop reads CASSDRVGGYTF. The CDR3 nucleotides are TGTGCCAGTTCGGATAGGGTTGGTGGCTACACCTTC.